This TCR beta chain was profiled in a study of T cell repertoires in cytomegalovirus infection. TCRdb reprocessed the reads with MiXCR, giving one entry per CDR3 protein. The sample has hundreds of thousands of distinct CDR3 sequences; 15% to 20% are singletons. This CDR3 contains 16 residues. From germline, CDR1 is ENHRY and CDR2 SYGVKD. Trimming stripped 5 bases from V and 2 bases from J, with 17 bases between. V gene TRBV10-3 combines with J gene TRBJ2-3; D may be TRBD2 (5 bases). The specimen was PBMCs. The sequence came from a human donor in good health (CMV status not recorded). Some clones in this sample may be carry-over from other donors' samples. In nucleotides, the CDR3 is TGTGCCATCAGTTCCCCAGGCGGGCAGAACACAGATACGCAGTATTTT. Its translation is CAISSPGGQNTDTQYF.